This T cell receptor (beta chain) was identified in a study of T cells in Graves' hyperthyroidism and ophthalmopathy. Whole-study findings and limits: Most thyroid clonotypes expanded above 0.001 appeared in blood too.

This clonotype was counted many times. Antigen unknown. Diagnostic decisions used clinical symptoms, serum thyroxine and TRAb, thyroid ultrasound and orbital computed tomography. The CDR3 has 15 residues. Losses at the gene ends were 1 base for V and 4 bases for J; bases not matched to a gene: 5. Per germline, CDR1 SGHTA and CDR2 FQGNSA. From RNA transcripts, TCR beta CDR3 regions were amplified. Primed by the HTBI set, a first-round RT-PCR was run on the TCR CDR3. TCRdb reanalysed the multiplex PCR reads using MiXCR and keeps one entry per CDR3 protein. The table includes more than 500,000 distinct CDR3 sequences, over 45% detected once.

The sequenced material came from peripheral blood or thyroid tissue (not recorded which). The J gene is TRBJ2-5, the V gene TRBV7-2; 8 bases match TRBD2. This receptor was identified in an adult woman with Graves' disease, either hyperthyroidism or ophthalmopathy (not recorded which). CDR3 bases: TGTGCCAGCAGCTTAGGTCTCGGGAGGGGAGAGACCCAGTACTTC. Translated, it gives CASSLGLGRGETQYF.